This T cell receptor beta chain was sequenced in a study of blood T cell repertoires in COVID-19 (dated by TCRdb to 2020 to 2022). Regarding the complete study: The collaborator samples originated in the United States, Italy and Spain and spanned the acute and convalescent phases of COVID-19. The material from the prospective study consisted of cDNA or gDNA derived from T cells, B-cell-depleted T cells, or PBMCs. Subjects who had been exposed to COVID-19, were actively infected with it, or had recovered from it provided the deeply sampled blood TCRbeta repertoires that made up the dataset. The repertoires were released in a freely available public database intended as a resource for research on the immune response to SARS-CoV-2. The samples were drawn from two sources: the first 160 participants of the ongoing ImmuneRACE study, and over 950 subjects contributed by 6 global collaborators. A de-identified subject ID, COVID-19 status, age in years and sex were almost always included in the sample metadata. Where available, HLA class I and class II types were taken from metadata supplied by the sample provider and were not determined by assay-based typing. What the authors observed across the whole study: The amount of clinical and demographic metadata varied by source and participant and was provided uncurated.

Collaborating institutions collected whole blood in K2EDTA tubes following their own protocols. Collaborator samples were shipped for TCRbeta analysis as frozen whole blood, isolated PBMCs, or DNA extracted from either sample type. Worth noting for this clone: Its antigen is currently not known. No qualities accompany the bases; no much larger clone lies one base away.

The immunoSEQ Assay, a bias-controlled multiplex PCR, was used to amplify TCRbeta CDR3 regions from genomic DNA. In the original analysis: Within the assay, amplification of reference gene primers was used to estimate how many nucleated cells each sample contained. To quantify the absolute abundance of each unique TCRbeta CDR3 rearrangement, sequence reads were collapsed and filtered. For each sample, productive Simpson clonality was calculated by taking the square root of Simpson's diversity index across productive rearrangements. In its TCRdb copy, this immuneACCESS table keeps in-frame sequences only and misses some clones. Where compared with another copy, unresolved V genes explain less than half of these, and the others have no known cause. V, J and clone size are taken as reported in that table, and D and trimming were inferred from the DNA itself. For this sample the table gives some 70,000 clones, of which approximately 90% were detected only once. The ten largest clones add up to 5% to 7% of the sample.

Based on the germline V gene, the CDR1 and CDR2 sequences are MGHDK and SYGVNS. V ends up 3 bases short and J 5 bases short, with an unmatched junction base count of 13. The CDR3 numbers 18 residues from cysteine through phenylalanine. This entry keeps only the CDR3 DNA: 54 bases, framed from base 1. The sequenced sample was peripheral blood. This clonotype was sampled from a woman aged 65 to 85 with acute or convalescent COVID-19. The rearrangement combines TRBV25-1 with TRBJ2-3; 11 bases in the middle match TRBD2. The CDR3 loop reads CASSEEGTSGTEVDTQYF. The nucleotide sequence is TGTGCCAGCAGTGAGGAGGGGACTAGCGGAACTGAGGTAGATACGCAGTATTTT.